Here is one T cell receptor beta chain with its context. The antigen it binds to is not known. The CDR3, from cysteine to phenylalanine, totals 13 residues. No DNA is recorded. Sequences MDHEN (CDR1) and SYDVKM (CDR2) are obtained from the germline V gene. The sample is drawn from a study of T cells expressing NK-cell markers (dated by TCRdb to 2018 to 2021). Study-level background: Three sorted T-cell subsets (CD3+CD56+NKG2C+, CD3+CD56+NKG2C- and CD3+CD56-NKG2C+) from several donors had their TCR beta-chain repertoires profiled. Of the eight sequenced donors, seven were found to be HCMV-seropositive and one was found to be HCMV-seronegative. The eight sequenced donors were randomly selected healthy volunteers, three men and five women. Sequencing of the libraries produced 2 x 150 bp reads on Illumina HiSeq 2000/2500, MiSeq or NextSeq. Paper-wide results and their limitations: Those dominant clonotypes were again the most abundant among CD3+CD56-NKG2C+ cells in a handful of donors, at about 25-60.1%. Whether the expanded NKG2C-expressing T cell clones were specific for HCMV antigens was left unclear. In over 5 donors, the dominant CD3+CD56+NKG2C+ clonotypes were among the top 10 CD8+ clonotypes and accounted for about 1.0-7.5% of CD8+ T cells.

Sequencing took place on an Illumina HiSeq 2000. The TCR beta cDNA libraries were made using 5'RACE template switching, a step that added both a universal primer site and unique molecular identifiers. cDNA synthesis was primed from the TCR beta constant segment, followed by two successive PCR amplification steps. The study's own analysis went as follows. MIGEC was used to demultiplex reads and group the reads by UMI, and MiTCR was used to assemble and quantify clonotypes. To exclude erroneous sequences, only TCR cDNA sequences supported by at least two reads were retained. The tcR package was used for downstream repertoire analysis, and clonotypes were matched across fractions by CDR3 nucleotide sequence plus V segment. VDJmatch was used to annotate antigen specificity against VDJdb, with one amino acid substitution in CDR3 allowed. Following TCRdb reprocessing, every CDR3 protein sequence forms one entry, and DNA is not provided. These V and J calls derive from TCRdb rather than the authors' analysis. The sample has around 260,000 distinct CDR3 sequences on record. Clones ranked in the top ten supply roughly 4.2% of the sample.

HCMV-specific IgG was detected in serum with a commercial ELISA kit to determine HCMV serostatus. Ficoll density gradient centrifugation was used to isolate peripheral blood mononuclear cells from blood. The sequenced material came from blood T cells: a sorted CD56 or NKG2C T cell subset, CD4+ or CD8+ T cells, or bulk PBMC T cells (not recorded which). The chain is made from TRBV28 and TRBJ2-5; no DNA is available, so the TRBD2 call from TCRdb remains unchecked. The sequence was obtained from a woman aged 18 to 75 in good health. For the CDR3, the sequence is CASAGWGQETQYF.